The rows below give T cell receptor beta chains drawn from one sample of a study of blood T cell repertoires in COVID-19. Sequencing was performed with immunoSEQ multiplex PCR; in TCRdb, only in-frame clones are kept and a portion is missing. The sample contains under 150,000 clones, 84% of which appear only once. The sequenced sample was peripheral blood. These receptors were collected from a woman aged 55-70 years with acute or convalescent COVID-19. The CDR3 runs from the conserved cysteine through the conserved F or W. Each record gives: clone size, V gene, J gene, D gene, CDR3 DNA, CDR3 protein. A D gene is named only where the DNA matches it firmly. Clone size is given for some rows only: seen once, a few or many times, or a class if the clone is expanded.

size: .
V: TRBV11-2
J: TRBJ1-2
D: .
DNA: TGTGCCAGCAGCTTAGCGGCGGAGAACTATGGCTACACCTTC
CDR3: CASSLAAENYGYTF

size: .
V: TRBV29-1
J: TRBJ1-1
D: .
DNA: TGCAGCGTTGCGAAACAGAAGAACACTGAAGCTTTCTTT
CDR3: CSVAKQKNTEAFF

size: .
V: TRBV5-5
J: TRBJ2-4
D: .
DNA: TGTGCCAGCAGCTTGTCCCCCAGTCGGGGGGCCGAAAACATTCAGTACTTC
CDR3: CASSLSPSRGAENIQYF

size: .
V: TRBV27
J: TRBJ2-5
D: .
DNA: TGTGCCAGCAGTCCGGGACTCCGACGAGAGACCCAGTACTTC
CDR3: CASSPGLRRETQYF

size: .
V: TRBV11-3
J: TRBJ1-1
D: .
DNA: TGTGCCAGCAGCTTGGGGACAAGCGAAGCTTTCTTT
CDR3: CASSLGTSEAFF

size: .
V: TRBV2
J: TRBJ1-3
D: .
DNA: TGTGCCAGCAGTGAAAGGACAGCAGGAAACACCATATATTTT
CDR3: CASSERTAGNTIYF

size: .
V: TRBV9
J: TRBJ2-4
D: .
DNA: TGTGCCAGCAGCTTACAGGATCTCAAAAACATTCAGTACTTC
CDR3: CASSLQDLKNIQYF

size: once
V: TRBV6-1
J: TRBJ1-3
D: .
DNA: TGTGCCAGCAGTGAGAGGGTAACCAGGTTCTCTGGAAACACCATATATTTT
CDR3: CASSERVTRFSGNTIYF

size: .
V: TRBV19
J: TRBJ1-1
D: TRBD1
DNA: TGTGCCAGTAGACGACAGGGTCAAGTGAACACTGAAGCTTTCTTT
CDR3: CASRRQGQVNTEAFF

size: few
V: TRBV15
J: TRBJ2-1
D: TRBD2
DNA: TGTGCCACCAGCAGAGATATTCCGGGCGGGAGCTCCTACAATGAGCAGTTCTTC
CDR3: CATSRDIPGGSSYNEQFF

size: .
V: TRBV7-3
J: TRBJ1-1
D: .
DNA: TGTGCCAGCAGCTTAAATTCGTGGAACACTGAAGCTTTCTTT
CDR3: CASSLNSWNTEAFF

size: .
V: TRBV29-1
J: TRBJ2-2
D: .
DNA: TGCAGCGTTCTTCTCGCCGGGGAGCTGTTTTTT
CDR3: CSVLLAGELFF

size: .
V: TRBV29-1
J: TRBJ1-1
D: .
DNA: TGCAGCGTTGAAGGGCAGGGGAACACTGAAGCTTTCTTT
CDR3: CSVEGQGNTEAFF

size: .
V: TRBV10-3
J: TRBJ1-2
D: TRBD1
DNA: TGTGCCATCAGGGGGACAGGGGACAACTATGGCTACACCTTC
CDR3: CAIRGTGDNYGYTF

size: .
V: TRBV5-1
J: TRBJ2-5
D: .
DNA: TGCGCCAGCAGCTTGGCCGTTGGGCCAGGGGTACCCGAGACCCAGTACTTC
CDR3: CASSLAVGPGVPETQYF

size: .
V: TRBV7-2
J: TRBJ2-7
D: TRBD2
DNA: TGTGCCAGCAGCTTAGCGGGAGGGCCTAGAAGATATGGGCTTCGCGAGCAGTACTTC
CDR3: CASSLAGGPRRYGLREQYF

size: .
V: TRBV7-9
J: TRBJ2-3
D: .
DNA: TGTGCCAGCAGCCTCGGGGGGCCGGGCCTGGTGTATTTT
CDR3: CASSLGGPGLVYF

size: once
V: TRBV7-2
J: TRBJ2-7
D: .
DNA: TGTGCCAGCAGGCGTCCCCCACCCGAGCGGGACATCTCCTACGAGCAGTACTTC
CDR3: CASRRPPPERDISYEQYF

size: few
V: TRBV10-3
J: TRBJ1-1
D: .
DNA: TGTGCCATCACCCAGACAGAAATTACTGAAGCTTTCTTT
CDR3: CAITQTEITEAFF

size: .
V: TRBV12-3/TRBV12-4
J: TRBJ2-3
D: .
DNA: TGTGCCACCAAGGACTACAACACAGATACGCAGTATTTT
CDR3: CATKDYNTDTQYF

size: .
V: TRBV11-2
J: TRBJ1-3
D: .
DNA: TGTGCCAGCAGCTTACTTGCCGGCGGTGGAAACACCATATATTTT
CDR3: CASSLLAGGGNTIYF

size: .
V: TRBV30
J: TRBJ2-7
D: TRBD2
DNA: TGTGCCTGGAGCGCGACTAGCGGGATGGACGAGCAGTACTTC
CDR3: CAWSATSGMDEQYF

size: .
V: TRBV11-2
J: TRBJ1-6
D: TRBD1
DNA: TGTGCCAGCAGCCTACGGACAGGGGCCCTTTATAATTCACCCCTCCACTTT
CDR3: CASSLRTGALYNSPLHF

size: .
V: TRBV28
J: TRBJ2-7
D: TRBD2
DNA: TGTGCCAGCAGTTCCCCCGGGGGGGGCGTCTACGAGCAGTACTTC
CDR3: CASSSPGGGVYEQYF

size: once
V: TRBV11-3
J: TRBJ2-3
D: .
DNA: TGTGCCAGCAGCTCCGGACTAAAGGGATCGGGACTCACAGATACGCAGTATTTT
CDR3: CASSSGLKGSGLTDTQYF

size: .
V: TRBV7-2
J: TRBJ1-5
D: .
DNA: TGTGCCAGCAGCTTAGCGACAGGTCCCCTGCATTTT
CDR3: CASSLATGPLHF

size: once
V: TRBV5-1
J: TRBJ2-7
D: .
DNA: TGCGCCAGCAGCTTGCTGGCAGGGGCGCTTTACGAGCAGTACTTC
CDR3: CASSLLAGALYEQYF

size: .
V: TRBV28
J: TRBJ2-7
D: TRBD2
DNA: TGTGCCAGCAGCGAAGCGGGACCCCTCGAGCAGTACTTC
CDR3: CASSEAGPLEQYF

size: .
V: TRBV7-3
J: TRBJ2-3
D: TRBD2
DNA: TGTGCCAGCAGCCCTAGCGGGGGCACAGATACGCAGTATTTT
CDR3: CASSPSGGTDTQYF

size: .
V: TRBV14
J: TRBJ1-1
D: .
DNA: TGTGCCAGCAGCCCTTACGGGAACACTGAAGCTTTCTTT
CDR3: CASSPYGNTEAFF

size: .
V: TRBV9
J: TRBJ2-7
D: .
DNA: TGTGCCAGCAGCACTGGCGGTGCGGGAAACTACGAGCAGTACTTC
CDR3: CASSTGGAGNYEQYF

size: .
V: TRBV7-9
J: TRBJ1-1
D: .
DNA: TGTGCCAGCAGCAACAGGGCAAGGAAGGGTACTGAAGCTTTCTTT
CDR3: CASSNRARKGTEAFF

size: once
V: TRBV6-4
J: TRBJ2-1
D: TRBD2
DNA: TGTGCCAGCAGTGACGGGACTAGCTCCTACAATGAGCAGTTCTTC
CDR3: CASSDGTSSYNEQFF

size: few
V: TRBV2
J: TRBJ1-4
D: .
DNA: TGTGCCAGCACTTCTTTGACACGGGAAAAACTGTTTTTT
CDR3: CASTSLTREKLFF

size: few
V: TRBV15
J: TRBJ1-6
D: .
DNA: TGTGCCACCAGCACGCCGGGACAACACTCACCCCTCCACTTT
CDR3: CATSTPGQHSPLHF

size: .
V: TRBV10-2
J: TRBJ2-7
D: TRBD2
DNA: TGCGCCAGCAGTGTCCAGCGGGAAAGCGAGCAGTACTTC
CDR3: CASSVQRESEQYF

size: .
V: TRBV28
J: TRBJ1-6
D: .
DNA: TGTGCCAGCAGTCTCCTCGCGGGGGCGGAAAATTCACCCCTCCACTTT
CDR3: CASSLLAGAENSPLHF

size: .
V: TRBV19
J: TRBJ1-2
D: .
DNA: TGTGCCAGTAGTATCTGGAGGGACCAGGCGGGCTACACCTTC
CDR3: CASSIWRDQAGYTF

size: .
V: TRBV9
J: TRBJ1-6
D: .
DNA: TGTGCCAGCAGCGTAGGGGGAGATAATTCACCCCTCCACTTT
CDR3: CASSVGGDNSPLHF

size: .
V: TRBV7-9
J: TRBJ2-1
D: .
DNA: TGTGCCAGCAGACAAAGAATGAATGAGCAGTTCTTC
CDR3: CASRQRMNEQFF

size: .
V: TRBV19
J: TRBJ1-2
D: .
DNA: TGTGCCAGTAGTATCTACCCGGACAGCAACTATGGCTACACCTTC
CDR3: CASSIYPDSNYGYTF

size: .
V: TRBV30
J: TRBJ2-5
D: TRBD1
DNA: TGTGCCTGGAGTTTCCAGGGGGCTATCCAAGAGACCCAGTACTTC
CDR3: CAWSFQGAIQETQYF

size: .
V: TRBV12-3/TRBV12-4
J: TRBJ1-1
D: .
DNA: TGTGCCAGCGGGCGTTTCGAGGGCACTGAAGCTTTCTTT
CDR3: CASGRFEGTEAFF

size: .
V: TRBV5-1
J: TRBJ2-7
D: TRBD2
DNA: TGCGCCAGCAAACTAGCGGGAGGCTCGGGATCGTCCTACGAGCAGTACTTC
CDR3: CASKLAGGSGSSYEQYF

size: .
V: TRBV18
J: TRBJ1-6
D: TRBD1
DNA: TGTGCCAGCCGTACAGGACAGGGTAATTCACCCCTCCACTTT
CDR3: CASRTGQGNSPLHF

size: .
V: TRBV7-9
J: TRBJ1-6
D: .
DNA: TGTGCCAGCAGCTTATCCCATGGGCGGGATTCACCCCTCCACTTT
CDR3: CASSLSHGRDSPLHF

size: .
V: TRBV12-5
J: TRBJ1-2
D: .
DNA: TGTGCTAGTGGTTTGAATAGGCGGAATAACTATGGCTACACCTTC
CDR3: CASGLNRRNNYGYTF

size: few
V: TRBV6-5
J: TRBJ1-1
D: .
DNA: TGTGCCAGCAGCCTCGGGGGGAACACTGAAGCTTTCTTT
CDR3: CASSLGGNTEAFF

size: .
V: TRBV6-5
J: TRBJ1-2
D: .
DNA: TGTGCCAGCAGAAGAAACAGGATTACTAACTATGGCTACACCTTC
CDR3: CASRRNRITNYGYTF

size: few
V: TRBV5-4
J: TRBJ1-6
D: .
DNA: TGTGCCAGCAGCTTAGACAGAAACAATAATTCACCCCTCCACTTT
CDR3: CASSLDRNNNSPLHF

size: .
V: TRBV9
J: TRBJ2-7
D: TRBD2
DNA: TGTGCCAGCAGCGCGGGACTAGCGGGAGGCGAGCAGTACTTC
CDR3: CASSAGLAGGEQYF

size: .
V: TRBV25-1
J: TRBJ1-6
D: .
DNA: TGTGCCAGCAGTGGAGATAATTCACCCCTCCACTTT
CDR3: CASSGDNSPLHF

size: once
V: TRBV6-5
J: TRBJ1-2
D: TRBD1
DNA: TGTGCCAGCAGTTACTCGATGGACAGGGGAAAAGGCTACACCTTC
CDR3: CASSYSMDRGKGYTF

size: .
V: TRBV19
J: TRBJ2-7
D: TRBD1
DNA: TGTGCCAGTACGGGACAGGGCGTCTACGAGCAGTACTTC
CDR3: CASTGQGVYEQYF

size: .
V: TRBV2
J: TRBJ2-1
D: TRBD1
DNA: TGTGCCAGCTTACCAACTCCGGGACAGGGGTCCGATGAGCAGTTCTTC
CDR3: CASLPTPGQGSDEQFF

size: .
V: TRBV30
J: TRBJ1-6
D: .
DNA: TGTGCCTGGAGTGTCTTTGGGAGTTCACCCCTCCACTTT
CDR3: CAWSVFGSSPLHF

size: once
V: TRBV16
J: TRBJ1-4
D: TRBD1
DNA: TGTGCCAGCAGCCGGGACAGGGTTAATGAAAAACTGTTTTTT
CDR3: CASSRDRVNEKLFF

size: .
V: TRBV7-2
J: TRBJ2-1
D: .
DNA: TGTGCCAGCAGCCCCTACCTCTGGAGTGAGCAGTTCTTC
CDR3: CASSPYLWSEQFF

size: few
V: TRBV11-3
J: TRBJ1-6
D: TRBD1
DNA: TGTGCCAGCAGCTGGGACAGCAGAAATTCACCCCTCCACTTT
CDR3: CASSWDSRNSPLHF

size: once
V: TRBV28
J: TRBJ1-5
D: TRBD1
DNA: TGTGCCAGCAGTACAGACAGGGGTCGACAGCCCCAGCATTTT
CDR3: CASSTDRGRQPQHF